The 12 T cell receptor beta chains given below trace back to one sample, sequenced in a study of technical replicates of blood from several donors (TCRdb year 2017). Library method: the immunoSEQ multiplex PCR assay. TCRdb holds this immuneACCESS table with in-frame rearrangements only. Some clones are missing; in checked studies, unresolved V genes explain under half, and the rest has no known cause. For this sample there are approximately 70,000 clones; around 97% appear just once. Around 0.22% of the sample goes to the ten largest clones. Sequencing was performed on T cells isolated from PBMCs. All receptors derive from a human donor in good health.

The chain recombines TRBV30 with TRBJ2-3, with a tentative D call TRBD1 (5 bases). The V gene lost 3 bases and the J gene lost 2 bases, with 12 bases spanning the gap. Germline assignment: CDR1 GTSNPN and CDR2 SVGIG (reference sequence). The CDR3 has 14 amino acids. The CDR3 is CAWSHRPPTDTQYF. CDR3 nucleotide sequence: TGTGCCTGGAGCCACAGGCCCCCCACAGATACGCAGTATTTT.

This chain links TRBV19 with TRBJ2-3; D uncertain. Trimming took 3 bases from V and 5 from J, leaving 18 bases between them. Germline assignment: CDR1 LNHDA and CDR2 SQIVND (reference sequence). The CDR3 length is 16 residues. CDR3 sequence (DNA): TGTGCCAGTAGTATTCGGTTTCAGGCCTCACGAGATACGCAGTATTTT. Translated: CASSIRFQASRDTQYF.

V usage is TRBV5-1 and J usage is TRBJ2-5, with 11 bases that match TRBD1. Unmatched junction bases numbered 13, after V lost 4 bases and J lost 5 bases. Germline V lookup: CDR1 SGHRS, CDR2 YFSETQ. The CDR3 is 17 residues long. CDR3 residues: CASSQYGQGARWETQYF. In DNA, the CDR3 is TGCGCCAGCAGCCAGTATGGACAGGGGGCGCGATGGGAGACCCAGTACTTC. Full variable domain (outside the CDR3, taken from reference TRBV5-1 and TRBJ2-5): KAGVTQTPRYLIKTRGQQVTLSCSPISGHRSVSWYQQTPGQGLQFLFEYFSETQRNKGNFPGRFSGRQFSNSRSEMNVSTLELGDSALYLCASSQYGQGARWETQYFGPGTRLLVL.

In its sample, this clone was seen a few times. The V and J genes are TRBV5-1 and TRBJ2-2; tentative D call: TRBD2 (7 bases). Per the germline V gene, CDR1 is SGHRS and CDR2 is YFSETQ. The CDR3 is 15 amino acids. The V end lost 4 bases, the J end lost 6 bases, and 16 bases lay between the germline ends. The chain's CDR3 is CASSPLQGGAGELFF. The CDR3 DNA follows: TGCGCCAGCAGCCCTCTACAGGGAGGGGCCGGGGAGCTGTTTTTT.

This CDR3 reads CASSFPPDRAKTDTQYF. As DNA, the CDR3 is TGCGCCAGCAGCTTCCCCCCGGACAGGGCTAAGACAGATACGCAGTATTTT. The chain recombines TRBV5-1 with TRBJ2-3, with TRBD1 matching over 8 bases. Germline V gives CDR1 SGHRS, CDR2 YFSETQ. The CDR3 covers 17 residues. V lost 2 bases, J lost 3 bases, and 11 bases stayed unmatched.

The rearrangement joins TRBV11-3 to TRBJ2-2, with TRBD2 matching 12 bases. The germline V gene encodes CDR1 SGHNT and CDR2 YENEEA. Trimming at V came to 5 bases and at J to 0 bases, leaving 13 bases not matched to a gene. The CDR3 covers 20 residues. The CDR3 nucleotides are TGTGCCAGCAGCCAGACCGGTGGGCTAGCGGGGGGGCCGAACACCGGGGAGCTGTTTTTT. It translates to CASSQTGGLAGGPNTGELFF. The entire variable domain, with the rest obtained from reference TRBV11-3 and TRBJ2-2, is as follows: EAGVVQSPRYKIIEKKQPVAFWCNPISGHNTLYWYLQNLGQGPELLIRYENEEAVDDSQLPKDRFSAERLKGVDSTLKIQPAELGDSAVYLCASSQTGGLAGGPNTGELFFGEGSRLTVL.

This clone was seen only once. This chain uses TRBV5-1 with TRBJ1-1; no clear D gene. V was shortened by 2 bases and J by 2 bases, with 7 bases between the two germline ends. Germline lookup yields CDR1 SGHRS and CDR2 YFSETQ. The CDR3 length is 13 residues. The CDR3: CASSFLSNTEAFF. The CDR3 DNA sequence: TGCGCCAGCAGCTTTTTGAGTAACACTGAAGCTTTCTTT.

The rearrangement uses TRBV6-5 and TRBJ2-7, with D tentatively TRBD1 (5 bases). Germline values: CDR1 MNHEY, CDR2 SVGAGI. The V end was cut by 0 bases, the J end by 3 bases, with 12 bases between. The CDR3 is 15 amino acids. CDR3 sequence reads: CASSYSGESGYEQYF. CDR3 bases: TGTGCCAGCAGTTACTCAGGGGAAAGTGGCTACGAGCAGTACTTC.

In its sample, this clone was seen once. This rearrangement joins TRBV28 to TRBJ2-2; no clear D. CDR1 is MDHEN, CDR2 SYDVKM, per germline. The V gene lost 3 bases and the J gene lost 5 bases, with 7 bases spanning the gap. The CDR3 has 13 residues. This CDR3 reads CASSFGFTGELFF. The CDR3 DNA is TGTGCCAGCAGTTTCGGGTTTACCGGGGAGCTGTTTTTT.

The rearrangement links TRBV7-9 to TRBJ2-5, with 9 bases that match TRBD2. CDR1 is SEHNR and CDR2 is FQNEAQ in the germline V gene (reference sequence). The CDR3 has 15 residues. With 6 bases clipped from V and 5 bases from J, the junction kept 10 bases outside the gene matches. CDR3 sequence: CASSPTLAGVETQYF. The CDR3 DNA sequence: TGTGCCAGCAGTCCGACCTTAGCGGGGGTGGAGACCCAGTACTTC.

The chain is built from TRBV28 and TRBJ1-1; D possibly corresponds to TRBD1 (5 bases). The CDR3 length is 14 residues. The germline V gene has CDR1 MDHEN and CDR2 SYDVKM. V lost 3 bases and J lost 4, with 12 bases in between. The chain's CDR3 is CASSFLGGSTEAFF. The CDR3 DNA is TGTGCCAGCAGTTTCCTCGGGGGGTCCACTGAAGCTTTCTTT.

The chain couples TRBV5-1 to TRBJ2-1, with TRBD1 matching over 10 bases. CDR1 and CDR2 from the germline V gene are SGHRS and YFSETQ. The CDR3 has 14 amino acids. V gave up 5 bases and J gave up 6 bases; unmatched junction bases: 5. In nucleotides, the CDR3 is TGCGCCAGCAGTCTAGACAGGGGGCCCAATGAGCAGTTCTTC. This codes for CASSLDRGPNEQFF.